This TCR beta chain was documented in a study of T cell responses to AZD1222 COVID-19 vaccine. Libraries were prepared by immunoSEQ multiplex PCR; TCRdb keeps only in-frame clonotypes and omits some of them. The repertoire consists of about 120,000 clones, with 88% occurring once and the leading ten covering under 4.5%. Looked up from germline, CDR1 is SEHNR and CDR2 is FQNEAQ (reference sequence). After removal of 3 bases from V and 0 bases from J, the junction contained 8 bases not matched to a gene. This CDR3 region has 17 residues. V gene TRBV7-9 combines with J gene TRBJ1-1, with 9 bases fitting TRBD1. The receptor was isolated from an adult in good health. The specimen was peripheral blood, collected on day 0 of AZD1222 vaccination. CDR3 sequence reads: CASSFDRGAQVNTEAFF. Written as DNA, the CDR3 is TGTGCCAGCAGCTTTGACAGGGGGGCGCAGGTGAACACTGAAGCTTTCTTT. Based on the CDR3 plus reference TRBV7-9 and TRBJ1-1, the full variable domain is DTGVSQNPRHKITKRGQNVTFRCDPISEHNRLYWYRQTLGQGPEFLTYFQNEAQLEKSRLLSDRFSAERPKGSFSTLEIQRTEQGDSAMYLCASSFDRGAQVNTEAFFGQGTRLTVV.